This T cell receptor beta chain was documented in a study of blood T cells in healthy people across ages (dated by TCRdb to the mid-2010s). Background for the entire study: Template switching captured roughly one uniquely barcoded TCR beta cDNA molecule per two T cells in model experiments. The study measured age-related changes in TCR beta repertoire diversity using deep sequencing normalized with unique cDNA molecular identifiers. The donors were divided into four age groups: young (average approximately 16 years), middle-aged (approximately 42), aged (roughly 66) and long-lived (82). To avoid experimental bias, donors of different ages were randomly spread across the sequencing lanes. The study analyzed two additional independent replicas of 1 million unique cDNA reads from the same blood draw for two donors, one aged 18 to 30 and one aged 80 or older. The paper's findings and limits, for the study overall: Bulk unsorted PBMC profiling prevented conclusive comparison of naive and antigen-experienced compartments. As age increased, observed TCR beta diversity per million T cells dropped in a roughly linear way, and a significant reduction was already evident by age 40. The CMV infection status of donors was not known, potentially confounding age-related changes in expanded clonotypes. Estimates of total diversity based on one million sequenced T cells were considered lower bounds and underestimates. The percentage of naive T cells measured by flow cytometry correlated strongly with observed TCR beta diversity. Compared with the aged group, the long-lived group had more naive CD4+ T cells, fewer expanded clones and increased TCR diversity, suggesting age selection.

Library preparation used 5' RACE. TCRdb names Illumina HiSeq 2500 as the instrument used. A second PCR of roughly 7 to 12 cycles was performed with a sample-barcoded 5' primer and a J-beta primer mix. A unique molecular identifier was introduced onto each TCR beta cDNA molecule by a template-switch 5' adaptor carrying 12 random nucleotides. At least 3 million CDR3-containing paired-end reads were obtained from each sample. First-strand cDNA was synthesized from all RNA with the Mint cDNA synthesis kit, primed by a TRBC-specific oligonucleotide. After uracil-DNA glycosylase treatment, a first 18-cycle PCR used universal primers M1SS and BC2_uni_R on all cDNA. The authors' pipeline ran thus. For normalization, 1 million high-quality reads, each with a distinct molecular identifier, were randomly selected from each sample. Instead of being binned into consensus sequences, reads that shared molecular identifiers were thrown out. MiTCR, run with a Q25 quality threshold and the strictest error-elimination algorithm, handled CDR3 identification, clonotype clustering and error correction. A nonparametric unseen species model with Euler transformation was used to estimate a lower bound on total TCR beta diversity. TCRdb trimmed public reads at Q25 via fastp, called clones via MiXCR and kept in-frame beta chains. Merged by CDR3 protein, the rows form single entries marked with the most common genes and DNA. In this record, the V and J calls reflect TCRdb's handling and not the investigators' own analysis. This sample gives hundreds of thousands of distinct CDR3 sequences in total; about 30% of them show up just once. Approximately 14% of the sample is taken by the ten largest.

Deletion took 0 bases off V and 5 bases off J, with a span of 11 bases between the germline ends. The CDR3 numbers 14 residues from cysteine through phenylalanine. The only DNA kept is the CDR3, 42 bases in frame from the first base. Based on the germline V gene (reference sequence), the CDR1 and CDR2 sequences are DFQATT and SNEGSKA. Concerning this clonotype itself: Which antigen it targets is not known. Per-base quality was not reported, and no clone a single base away is much larger than it.

The donors were roughly 39 Caucasian individuals from Russia, aged 6 to 90 years, who were systemically healthy. Each donor gave ten milliliters of peripheral blood, collected into EDTA-treated Vacutainer tubes. Ficoll-Paque density-gradient centrifugation was used to isolate PBMCs, with at least 7 million per sample. Trizol reagent was used to extract total RNA from the PBMCs, yielding at least 6 micrograms per sample. For every donor, flow cytometry on a PBMC aliquot measured the percentage of naive CD45RAhigh/CD27high T cells. The clonotype originates from a woman over 75 in good health. In this chain, TRBV20-1 is recombined with TRBJ2-1, with no reliable assignment of the D segment. The sample comprised blood. The DNA sequence is given as TGCAGTGCTAGAGATTCGTCACTAAACAATGAGCAGTTCTTC. This yields the protein CSARDSSLNNEQFF.